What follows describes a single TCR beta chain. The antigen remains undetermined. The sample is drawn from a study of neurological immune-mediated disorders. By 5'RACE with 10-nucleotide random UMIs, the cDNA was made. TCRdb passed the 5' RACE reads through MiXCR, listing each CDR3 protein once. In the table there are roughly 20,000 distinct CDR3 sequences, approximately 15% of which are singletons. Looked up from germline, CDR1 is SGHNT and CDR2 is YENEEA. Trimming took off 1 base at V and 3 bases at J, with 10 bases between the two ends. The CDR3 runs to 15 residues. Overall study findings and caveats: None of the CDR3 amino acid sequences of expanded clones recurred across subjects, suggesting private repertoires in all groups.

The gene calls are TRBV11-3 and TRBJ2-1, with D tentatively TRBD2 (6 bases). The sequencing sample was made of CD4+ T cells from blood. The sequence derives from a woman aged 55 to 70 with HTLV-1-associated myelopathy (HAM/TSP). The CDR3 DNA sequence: TGTGCCAGCAGCTTAGGCGGGGCGTTCTACAATGAGCAGTTCTTC. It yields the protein CASSLGGAFYNEQFF.